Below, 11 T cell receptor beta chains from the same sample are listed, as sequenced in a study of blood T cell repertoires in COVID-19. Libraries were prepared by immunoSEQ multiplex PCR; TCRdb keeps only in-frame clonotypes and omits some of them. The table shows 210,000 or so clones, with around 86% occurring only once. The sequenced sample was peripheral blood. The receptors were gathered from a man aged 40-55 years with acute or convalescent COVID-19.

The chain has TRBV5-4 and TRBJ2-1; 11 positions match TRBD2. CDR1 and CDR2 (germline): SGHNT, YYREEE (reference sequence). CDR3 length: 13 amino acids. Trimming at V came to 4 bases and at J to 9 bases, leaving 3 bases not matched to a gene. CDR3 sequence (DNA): TGTGCCAGCAGCCCCGGGACTAGCGGTGAGCAGTTCTTC. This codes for CASSPGTSGEQFF. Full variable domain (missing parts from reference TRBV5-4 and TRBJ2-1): ETGVTQSPTHLIKTRGQQVTLRCSSQSGHNTVSWYQQALGQGPQFIFQYYREEENGRGNFPPRFSGLQFPNYSSELNVNALELDDSALYLCASSPGTSGEQFFGPGTRLTVL.

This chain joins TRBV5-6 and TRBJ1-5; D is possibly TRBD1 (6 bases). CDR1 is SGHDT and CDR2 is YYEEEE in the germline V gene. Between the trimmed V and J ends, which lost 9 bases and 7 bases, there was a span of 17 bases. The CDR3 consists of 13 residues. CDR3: CANMKQGKQPQHF. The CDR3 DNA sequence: TGTGCCAATATGAAACAGGGAAAGCAGCCCCAGCATTTT.

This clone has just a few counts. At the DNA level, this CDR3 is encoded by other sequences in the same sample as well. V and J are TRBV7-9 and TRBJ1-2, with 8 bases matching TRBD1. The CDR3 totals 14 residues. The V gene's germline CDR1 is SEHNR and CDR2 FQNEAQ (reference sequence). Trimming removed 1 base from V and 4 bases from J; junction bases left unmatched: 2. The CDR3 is CASSLGTGGYGYTF. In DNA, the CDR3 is TGTGCCAGCAGCTTAGGCACAGGGGGCTATGGCTACACCTTC. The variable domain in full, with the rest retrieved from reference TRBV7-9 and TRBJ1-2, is DTGVSQNPRHKITKRGQNVTFRCDPISEHNRLYWYRQTLGQGPEFLTYFQNEAQLEKSRLLSDRFSAERPKGSFSTLEIQRTEQGDSAMYLCASSLGTGGYGYTFGSGTRLTVV.

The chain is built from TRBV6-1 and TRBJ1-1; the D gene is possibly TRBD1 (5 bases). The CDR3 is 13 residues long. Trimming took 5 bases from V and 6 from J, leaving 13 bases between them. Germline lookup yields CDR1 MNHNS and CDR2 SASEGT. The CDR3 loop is CASSYKVQAEAFF. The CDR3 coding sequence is TGTGCCAGCAGTTATAAGGTACAGGCTGAAGCTTTCTTT.

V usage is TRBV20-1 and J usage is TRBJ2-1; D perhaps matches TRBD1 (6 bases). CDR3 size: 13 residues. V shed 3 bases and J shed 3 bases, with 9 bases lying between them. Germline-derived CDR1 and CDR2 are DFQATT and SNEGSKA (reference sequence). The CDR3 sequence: CSASTGHYNEQFF. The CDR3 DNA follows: TGCAGTGCTAGTACAGGGCACTACAATGAGCAGTTCTTC.

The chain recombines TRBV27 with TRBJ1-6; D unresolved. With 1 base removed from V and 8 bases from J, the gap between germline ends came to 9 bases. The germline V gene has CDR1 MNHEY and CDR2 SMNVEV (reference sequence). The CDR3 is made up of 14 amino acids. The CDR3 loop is CASSLLGQDSPLHF. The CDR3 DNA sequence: TGTGCCAGCAGTTTATTGGGTCAGGATTCACCCCTCCACTTT.

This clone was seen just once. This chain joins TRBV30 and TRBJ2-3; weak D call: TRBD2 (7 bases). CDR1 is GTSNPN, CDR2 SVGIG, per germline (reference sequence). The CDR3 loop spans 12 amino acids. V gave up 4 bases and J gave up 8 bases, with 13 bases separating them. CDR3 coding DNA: TGTGCCTGGATGGAAAGGGGGGGTACGCAGTATTTT. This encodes CAWMERGGTQYF.

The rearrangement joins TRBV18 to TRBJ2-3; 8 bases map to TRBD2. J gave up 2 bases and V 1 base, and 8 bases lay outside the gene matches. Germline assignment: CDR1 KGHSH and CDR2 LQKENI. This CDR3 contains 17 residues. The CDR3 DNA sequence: TGTGCCAGCTCACCACGGGGTAGCGGGGCCTACACAGATACGCAGTATTTT. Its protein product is CASSPRGSGAYTDTQYF.

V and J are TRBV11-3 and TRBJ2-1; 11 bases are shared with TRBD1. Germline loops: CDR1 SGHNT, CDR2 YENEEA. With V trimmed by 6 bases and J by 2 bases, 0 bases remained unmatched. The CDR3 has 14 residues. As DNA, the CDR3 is TGTGCCAGCAGGGGACAGGGGGCCTACAATGAGCAGTTCTTC. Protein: CASRGQGAYNEQFF.

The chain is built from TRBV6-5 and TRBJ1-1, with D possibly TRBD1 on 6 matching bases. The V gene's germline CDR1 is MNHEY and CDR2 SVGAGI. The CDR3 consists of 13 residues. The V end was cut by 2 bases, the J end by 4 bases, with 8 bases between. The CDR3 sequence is CASSYQGLTEAFF. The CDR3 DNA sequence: TGTGCCAGCAGTTACCAGGGGCTCACTGAAGCTTTCTTT.

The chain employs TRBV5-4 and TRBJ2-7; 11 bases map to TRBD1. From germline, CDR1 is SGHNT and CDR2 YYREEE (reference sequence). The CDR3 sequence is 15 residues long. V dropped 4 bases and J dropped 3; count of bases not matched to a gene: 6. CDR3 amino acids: CASSPGGQGVYEQYF. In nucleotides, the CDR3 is TGTGCCAGCAGCCCGGGGGGACAGGGGGTCTACGAGCAGTACTTC.